These 8 T cell receptor beta chains originate from one sample sequenced in a study of blood T cell repertoires in COVID-19. TCRdb's table, derived via immunoSEQ multiplex PCR, lists solely in-frame clones and lacks some. The sample yields approximately 140,000 clones, about nine tenths seen once. Sample: peripheral blood. These TCRs come from a man aged 50-60 years with active or convalescent COVID-19.

The genes are TRBV28 and TRBJ1-5, with 8 positions matching TRBD1. Germline CDR1 MDHEN, CDR2 SYDVKM. Trimming took 6 bases from V and 7 from J; bases not matched to a gene: 11. The CDR3 is 15 residues long. DNA for the CDR3: TGTGCCAGCAGCTCGGGGGCAGGGGGCGAGCAGCCCCAGCATTTT. It translates to CASSSGAGGEQPQHF.

The chain links TRBV9 to TRBJ2-5; TRBD2 matches at 7 bases. Unmatched junction bases numbered 4, after V lost 0 bases and J lost 2 bases. Germline CDR1 SGDLS, CDR2 YYNGEE. The CDR3 covers 15 residues. CDR3 bases: TGTGCCAGCAGCGTAGTTGCGGGGGATCAAGAGACCCAGTACTTC. It codes for CASSVVAGDQETQYF.

The chain uses TRBV3-1 (or the pseudogene TRBV3-2) and TRBJ2-1, with a weak D call TRBD2 (6 bases). From germline, CDR1 is LGHDT and CDR2 YNNKEL (reference sequence). Trimming cost V 1 base and J 5 bases, with 15 bases left between them. The CDR3 extends over 16 amino acids. This CDR3 reads CASSQGAGGIHNEQFF. CDR3 DNA sequence: TGTGCCAGCAGCCAAGGTGCCGGGGGTATTCACAATGAGCAGTTCTTC.

This clone was found once. The chain is built from TRBV10-3 and TRBJ1-3; 9 positions match TRBD1. CDR1 is ENHRY, CDR2 SYGVKD, per germline. The length of the CDR3 is 16 residues. The V and J ends lost 4 bases and 0 bases, in that order; junction bases with no gene match: 4. CDR3 sequence reads: CAISAGTGSSGNTIYF. CDR3 bases: TGTGCCATCAGTGCCGGGACAGGGAGCTCTGGAAACACCATATATTTT.

The chain recombines TRBV5-8 with TRBJ2-3; 8 bases agree with TRBD1. The trim removed 4 bases at V and 6 bases at J, leaving 13 bases unmatched. Germline V gene lookup returns CDR1 SGHTS and CDR2 YDEGEE. The CDR3 has 16 amino acids. The CDR3 loop is CASSPPRGRGTDTQYF. Written as DNA, the CDR3 is TGTGCCAGCAGCCCCCCCAGGGGGCGTGGAACGGATACGCAGTATTTT. Using reference TRBV5-8 and TRBJ2-3 for the parts outside the CDR3, the full variable domain is EAGVTQSPTHLIKTRGQQATLRCSPISGHTSVYWYQQALGLGLQFLLWYDEGEERNRGNFPPRFSGRQFPNYSSELNVNALELEDSALYLCASSPPRGRGTDTQYFGPGTRLTVL.

The genes are TRBV10-3 and TRBJ2-2; 7 bases are a match to TRBD2. The CDR3 has 14 residues. J was trimmed by 6 bases and V by 4 bases; bases with no gene match: 5. Germline assignment: CDR1 ENHRY and CDR2 SYGVKD. In nucleotides, the CDR3 is TGTGCCATCAGTGTCGGACTAGGGGCCGGGGAGCTGTTTTTT. Translation: CAISVGLGAGELFF.

As for this clone: Other DNA sequences from this sample encode an identical CDR3 as well. The chain recombines TRBV12-3 or TRBV12-4 with TRBJ2-7; no firm D call. The CDR3 length is 12 residues. V lost 5 bases and J 4 bases, leaving 9 bases between the germline ends. The CDR3 nucleotides are TGTGCCAGCAGTCTGGGCCTTTACGAGCAGTACTTC. Its translation is CASSLGLYEQYF.

The chain recombines TRBV6-1 with TRBJ1-3; 9 bases fit TRBD1. Trimming at V came to 0 bases and at J to 5 bases, leaving 2 bases not matched to a gene. The CDR3 sequence is 15 residues long. Germline loops: CDR1 MNHNS, CDR2 SASEGT. CDR3 in DNA: TGTGCCAGCAGTGAAGCGACAGGGGGGCGAAACACCATATATTTT. Translated, it gives CASSEATGGRNTIYF.